Listed below are T cell receptor beta chains from one sample, sequenced in a study of shared clonotypes between healthy human individuals. Sequencing was performed with immunoSEQ multiplex PCR; in TCRdb, only in-frame clones are kept and a portion is missing. The data hold hundreds of thousands of clones, with roughly 96% observed a single time. The material sequenced was naive CD8+ T cells sorted from blood. The source of these receptors is a woman in her 30s in good health. Each CDR3 is given with its conserved first and last residue. The order of the fields is D gene, V gene, clone size, J gene, CDR3 DNA, CDR3 protein. A D gene is named only where the DNA matches it firmly. Expanded clones are given a class, and other clones once, few, many or no size at all.

d_call: TRBD1; v_call: TRBV6-1; clone_size: many; j_call: TRBJ1-1; cdr3_nt: TGTGCCAGCAGGGGGGACAGCTTAAACACTGAAGCTTTCTTT; cdr3_aa: CASRGDSLNTEAFF
d_call: TRBD2; v_call: TRBV4-1; clone_size: once; j_call: TRBJ2-5; cdr3_nt: TGCGCCAGCAGCCAGACTAGCGGGAGTCTAACCCAGTACTTC; cdr3_aa: CASSQTSGSLTQYF
d_call: NA; v_call: TRBV27; clone_size: NA; j_call: TRBJ2-7; cdr3_nt: TGTGCCAGCAAGCAGGGCGCGGGGACTTACGAGCAGTACTTC; cdr3_aa: CASKQGAGTYEQYF
d_call: NA; v_call: TRBV28; clone_size: NA; j_call: TRBJ1-6; cdr3_nt: TGTGCCAGCAGTTTTCTCGGTCAGCAAAGCTCCTATAATTCACCCCTCCACTTT; cdr3_aa: CASSFLGQQSSYNSPLHF
d_call: TRBD2; v_call: TRBV4-1; clone_size: NA; j_call: TRBJ2-7; cdr3_nt: TGCGCCAGCAGCCTCCGTCTGCGGGAGCCTTCCTACGAGCAGTACTTC; cdr3_aa: CASSLRLREPSYEQYF
d_call: NA; v_call: TRBV5-6; clone_size: NA; j_call: TRBJ1-5; cdr3_nt: TGTGCCAGCAGCTTAATGACCGGGAACGGTCAGCCCCAGCATTTT; cdr3_aa: CASSLMTGNGQPQHF
d_call: NA; v_call: TRBV11-2; clone_size: NA; j_call: TRBJ2-1; cdr3_nt: TGTGCCAGCAGCTTAGTCTACAATGAGCAGTTCTTC; cdr3_aa: CASSLVYNEQFF
d_call: NA; v_call: TRBV28; clone_size: NA; j_call: TRBJ2-2; cdr3_nt: TGTGCCAGCAGTCTCTTCCGACTAGTCGGCGACACCGGGGAGCTGTTTTTT; cdr3_aa: CASSLFRLVGDTGELFF
d_call: TRBD1; v_call: TRBV28; clone_size: NA; j_call: TRBJ1-4; cdr3_nt: TGTGCCAGCAGTTTGGCGGCAGGGGGCGAAAAACTGTTTTTT; cdr3_aa: CASSLAAGGEKLFF
d_call: TRBD2; v_call: TRBV4-1; clone_size: NA; j_call: TRBJ2-4; cdr3_nt: TGCGCCAGCAGCCTCCGTGGACTAGAGAAAAACATTCAGTACTTC; cdr3_aa: CASSLRGLEKNIQYF
d_call: TRBD1; v_call: TRBV7-9; clone_size: NA; j_call: TRBJ1-1; cdr3_nt: TGTGCCAGCAGCTTTGGACAGGGGCTTTTAGAAGCTTTCTTT; cdr3_aa: CASSFGQGLLEAFF
d_call: TRBD1; v_call: TRBV28; clone_size: NA; j_call: TRBJ2-7; cdr3_nt: TGTGCCAGCAGTTTAAGGGACAGCAACGAGCAGTACTTC; cdr3_aa: CASSLRDSNEQYF
d_call: TRBD1; v_call: TRBV28; clone_size: NA; j_call: TRBJ2-1; cdr3_nt: TGTGCCAGCAGTCGCGGTAGGGGGCGGATGGGAAATGAGCAGTTCTTC; cdr3_aa: CASSRGRGRMGNEQFF
d_call: NA; v_call: TRBV27; clone_size: NA; j_call: TRBJ2-7; cdr3_nt: TGTGCCAGCAGTTCTGGCGGCTACGAGCAGTACTTC; cdr3_aa: CASSSGGYEQYF
d_call: NA; v_call: TRBV6-5; clone_size: NA; j_call: TRBJ1-5; cdr3_nt: TGTGCCACAGGGGGCAATCAGCCCCAGCATTTT; cdr3_aa: CATGGNQPQHF
d_call: NA; v_call: TRBV10-1; clone_size: NA; j_call: TRBJ2-7; cdr3_nt: TGCGCCAGCAGTACCGACAGGTACGAGCAGTACTTC; cdr3_aa: CASSTDRYEQYF
d_call: TRBD1; v_call: TRBV25-1; clone_size: once; j_call: TRBJ1-1; cdr3_nt: TGTGCCAGCACCCAACAGGGGGCTGCGGCTTTCTTT; cdr3_aa: CASTQQGAAAFF
d_call: TRBD2; v_call: TRBV5-1; clone_size: NA; j_call: TRBJ2-5; cdr3_nt: TGCGCCAGCAGTCAGACTAGCGGGAGTAGGGAGACCCAGTACTTC; cdr3_aa: CASSQTSGSRETQYF
d_call: NA; v_call: TRBV6-1; clone_size: NA; j_call: TRBJ2-5; cdr3_nt: TGTGCCAGCAGTGAAGCGCTTCTGGGGGAAGAGACCCAGTACTTC; cdr3_aa: CASSEALLGEETQYF
d_call: NA; v_call: TRBV28; clone_size: NA; j_call: TRBJ2-1; cdr3_nt: TGTGCCAGCTCGCCATGGGGTGATGAGCAGTTCTTC; cdr3_aa: CASSPWGDEQFF
d_call: TRBD2; v_call: TRBV7-3; clone_size: NA; j_call: TRBJ2-2; cdr3_nt: TGTGCCAGCAGCTTAGGCGGGAGGGCCGCTCTCCCCGGGGAGCTGTTTTTT; cdr3_aa: CASSLGGRAALPGELFF
d_call: NA; v_call: TRBV7-2; clone_size: NA; j_call: TRBJ2-1; cdr3_nt: TGTGCCAGCAGCCGAGTGGGAGCGTACAATGAGCAGTTCTTC; cdr3_aa: CASSRVGAYNEQFF
d_call: NA; v_call: TRBV5-6; clone_size: NA; j_call: TRBJ2-5; cdr3_nt: TGTGCCAGCAGCTTCGAGTTCCCCCAAGAGACCCAGTACTTC; cdr3_aa: CASSFEFPQETQYF
d_call: TRBD1; v_call: TRBV2; clone_size: once; j_call: TRBJ1-3; cdr3_nt: TGTGCCGTACATCCGGGACAGGGGTACGTCGCTGGAAACACCATATATTTT; cdr3_aa: CAVHPGQGYVAGNTIYF
d_call: NA; v_call: TRBV7-9; clone_size: NA; j_call: TRBJ2-7; cdr3_nt: TGTGCCAGCAGCTTAAATCGCGAGAGGCCAAGCCACGAGCAGTACTTC; cdr3_aa: CASSLNRERPSHEQYF
d_call: TRBD2; v_call: TRBV30; clone_size: NA; j_call: TRBJ2-1; cdr3_nt: TGTGCCAGGGAACTTACTAGCGGGAGAAGGGGTGAGCAGTTCTTC; cdr3_aa: CARELTSGRRGEQFF
d_call: NA; v_call: TRBV7-8; clone_size: NA; j_call: TRBJ2-5; cdr3_nt: TGTGCCAGCAGCTTAGGGTACTTAGTGAGGGAGACCCAGTACTTC; cdr3_aa: CASSLGYLVRETQYF
d_call: TRBD1; v_call: TRBV2; clone_size: NA; j_call: TRBJ2-7; cdr3_nt: TGTGCCAGCAGTGAGAGGACAGGGGAGTCACAGTACTTC; cdr3_aa: CASSERTGESQYF
d_call: TRBD1; v_call: TRBV19; clone_size: NA; j_call: TRBJ1-1; cdr3_nt: TGTGCCAGTAGGACAGGGATCGCTGAAGCTTTCTTT; cdr3_aa: CASRTGIAEAFF
d_call: TRBD1; v_call: TRBV9; clone_size: NA; j_call: TRBJ2-5; cdr3_nt: TGTGCCAGCAGCGTAGTACCAGGGGGCGCGGGGGAGACCCAGTACTTC; cdr3_aa: CASSVVPGGAGETQYF
d_call: NA; v_call: TRBV9; clone_size: NA; j_call: TRBJ2-3; cdr3_nt: TGTGCCAGCAGCGGCGACAGTTCAGGGTACACAGATACGCAGTATTTT; cdr3_aa: CASSGDSSGYTDTQYF
d_call: NA; v_call: TRBV5-8; clone_size: NA; j_call: TRBJ2-6; cdr3_nt: TGTGCCAGCAGCTATCGACACTCTGGGGCCAACGTCCTGACTTTC; cdr3_aa: CASSYRHSGANVLTF
d_call: NA; v_call: TRBV28; clone_size: NA; j_call: TRBJ2-2; cdr3_nt: TGTGCCAGCAGTTGGGGTATGTCCACCGGGGAGCTGTTTTTT; cdr3_aa: CASSWGMSTGELFF
d_call: NA; v_call: TRBV27; clone_size: NA; j_call: TRBJ2-7; cdr3_nt: TGTGCCAGCAGTTTATCAGGGGTGAGGGAGCAGTACTTC; cdr3_aa: CASSLSGVREQYF
d_call: TRBD2; v_call: TRBV29-1; clone_size: NA; j_call: TRBJ2-3; cdr3_nt: TGCAGCGTTGTTGTAGTGGGGGGGGGAACCGCAGATACGCAGTATTTT; cdr3_aa: CSVVVVGGGTADTQYF
d_call: TRBD2; v_call: TRBV14; clone_size: NA; j_call: TRBJ2-1; cdr3_nt: TGTGCCAGCAGCCAACATAGCGGGAAGATAAATGAGCAGTTCTTC; cdr3_aa: CASSQHSGKINEQFF
d_call: NA; v_call: TRBV30; clone_size: NA; j_call: TRBJ1-5; cdr3_nt: TGTGCCTGGAGTCTGGGCAGGGGAAGCAATCAGCCCCAGCATTTT; cdr3_aa: CAWSLGRGSNQPQHF
d_call: NA; v_call: TRBV28; clone_size: NA; j_call: TRBJ2-7; cdr3_nt: TGTGCCAGCAGTCCGGGCTATCTCTACGAGCAGTACTTC; cdr3_aa: CASSPGYLYEQYF
d_call: NA; v_call: TRBV27; clone_size: NA; j_call: TRBJ1-2; cdr3_nt: TGTGCCAGCAGTCAGGGACTAGAGATCACCTTC; cdr3_aa: CASSQGLEITF
d_call: NA; v_call: TRBV11-1; clone_size: NA; j_call: TRBJ2-3; cdr3_nt: TGTGCCAGCAGCTTAACCGGGGGAGTCACAGATACGCAGTATTTT; cdr3_aa: CASSLTGGVTDTQYF
d_call: TRBD1; v_call: TRBV7-9; clone_size: NA; j_call: TRBJ2-7; cdr3_nt: TGTGCCAGCAGCCCGCAGATTGGGACAGGGTCCGACGAGCAGTACTTC; cdr3_aa: CASSPQIGTGSDEQYF
d_call: NA; v_call: TRBV11-2; clone_size: once; j_call: TRBJ2-5; cdr3_nt: TGTGCCAGCAGCAGAACGGGGGAGACCCAGTACTTC; cdr3_aa: CASSRTGETQYF
d_call: TRBD1; v_call: TRBV5-1; clone_size: NA; j_call: TRBJ1-4; cdr3_nt: TGCGCCAGCAGTTATCGCCGCGACAGGGGCGTCAATGAAAAACTGTTTTTT; cdr3_aa: CASSYRRDRGVNEKLFF
d_call: TRBD1; v_call: TRBV11-3; clone_size: NA; j_call: TRBJ2-1; cdr3_nt: TGTGCCAGCAGCCGAGACAGGACAGGGGGCAATGAGCAGTTCTTC; cdr3_aa: CASSRDRTGGNEQFF
d_call: TRBD1; v_call: TRBV6-1; clone_size: NA; j_call: TRBJ1-5; cdr3_nt: TGTGCCAGCAGTGCATTGACAGGGTCGGGCAATCAGCCCCAGCATTTT; cdr3_aa: CASSALTGSGNQPQHF